One TCR beta chain is described in this entry. This entry comes from a study of blood T cell repertoires in COVID-19. Overall study: Samples of COVID-19 (acute and convalescent) were obtained from the United States, Italy and Spain. From T cells, B-cell-depleted T cells, or PBMCs came the material, which was cDNA or gDNA.

Germline loops: CDR1 LGHNA, CDR2 YSLEER. Losses at the gene ends were 0 bases for V and 6 bases for J; bases not matched to a gene: 9. The CDR3 loop spans 17 amino acids. Authors' processing steps: Reference gene primer amplification yielded estimated nucleated cell counts. Measured with immunoSEQ multiplex PCR; TCRdb has only the in-frame clones, and not every one. V and J calls and clone size are those listed in that table; D and trimming were worked out from the DNA. This table has some 350,000 clones, around 83% appearing once. This TCR was recovered from a man younger than 45 with active or convalescent COVID-19. Sequenced sample: peripheral blood. The genes are TRBV4-3 and TRBJ2-1; 9 nucleotides match TRBD2. CDR3 nucleotides: TGCGCCAGCAGCCAAGACGTCTCAGCGGGAGGATCCAATGAGCAGTTCTTC. Translated, it gives CASSQDVSAGGSNEQFF.